Listed here is a single T cell receptor beta chain. Its specificity is unknown. With survey level as its setting, the immunoSEQ assay was v3.0. Data came from immunoSEQ multiplex PCR; TCRdb stores just in-frame clones and leaves some out. The sample lists 48,000 or so clones; around 84% were seen once. Germline assignment: CDR1 MGHRA and CDR2 YSYEKL. The CDR3 spans 14 residues. Trimming at V came to 2 bases and at J to 6 bases, leaving 6 bases not matched to a gene. This record comes from a study of long-term antiretroviral therapy in people with HIV. Notes on the study in general: Compared with controls, HIV repertoires showed narrower CDR3 length ranges. ART adherence, viral resistance and therapy changes were not recorded.

This clonotype was sampled from a woman in her late teens or twenties with HIV. The starting material was unsorted PBMCs, obtained 0.8 years after starting antiretroviral therapy. The V call is TRBV4-1, the J call TRBJ1-1, with 7 nucleotides matching TRBD1. The CDR3 DNA reads as TGCGCCAGCAGCCAAAAACCTGACAGGGCTGAAGCTTTCTTT. Translating gives CASSQKPDRAEAFF.